This TCR beta chain originates from a study of OX40 agonist ivuxolimab in advanced cancers. About the study: Patients in dose escalation had liver, melanoma, kidney or head and neck cancers.

Notes on this clone: The antigen is undetermined.

The V gene's germline CDR1 is SGDLS and CDR2 YYNGEE. V shed 4 bases and J shed 8 bases, with 16 bases lying between them. There are 15 residues in the CDR3. Overall study results and limits: Determination of antigen specificity was not performed for the expanded peripheral T cells.

Generated by immunoSEQ multiplex PCR, the TCRdb table keeps only in-frame clones and is missing some. The sample holds 95,000 to 100,000 clones; roughly 93% are singletons and the top ten take 0.26%. This clonotype was sampled from an adult with an advanced solid tumor such as melanoma, head and neck, liver or kidney cancer. Sequenced here: CD4+ or CD8+ T cells sorted from blood, sampled in a trial of the OX40 agonist ivuxolimab. V is TRBV9 and J is TRBJ1-6; D is unresolved. The CDR3 loop is CASSLYPRPHSPLHF. The CDR3, as DNA: TGTGCCAGCAGCCTATACCCTCGGCCCCATTCACCCCTCCACTTT.